These 23 T cell receptor beta chains came from one sample sequenced in a study of T cells in Graves' hyperthyroidism and ophthalmopathy. Amplified TCR beta CDR3 regions came from RNA transcripts. The TCR CDR3 was amplified in a first-round RT-PCR using the HTBI primer set. TCRdb ran MiXCR on the multiplex PCR reads and lists one entry per CDR3 protein. The sample records about 200,000 distinct CDR3 sequences, about 17% being singletons. Sequencing was performed on blood. The receptors shown here come from a woman in her 50s with Graves' hyperthyroidism.

This clonotype has only a few counts. With a much larger clone just one base away, this may be a read error. It is likely a read error, because the conserved phenylalanine at the end of the CDR3 is missing. The V gene is TRBV7-8, the J gene TRBJ2-1; 10 nucleotides agree with TRBD2. The CDR3 is 15 residues long. Germline loops: CDR1 SGHVS, CDR2 FQNEAQ. The CDR3, as DNA: TGTGCCAGCACCTTACCAGCGGGAGGGTACAATGAGCAGTTCCTC. Translating gives CASTLPAGGYNEQFL.

As regards this clonotype: It may be a read error: a sequence one base away is much more abundant. The CDR3 is CASSWDRAGYTF. The DNA of the CDR3 is TGTGCCAGCAGTTGGGACAGGGCTGGCTACACCTTC. This chain joins TRBV28 and TRBJ1-2; 9 bases fit TRBD1. The germline CDR1 and CDR2 sequences are MDHEN and SYDVKM. CDR3 length: 12 amino acids. V dropped 4 bases and J dropped 7; count of bases not matched to a gene: 1.

The chain is built from TRBV7-9 and TRBJ1-4; a weak D match, TRBD1 (5 bases). Germline CDR1 reads SEHNR; CDR2 reads FQNEAQ (reference sequence). The CDR3 covers 13 residues. Trimming shortened V by 4 bases and J by 6 bases, and 9 bases separated the two germline ends. The CDR3 loop is CASSWGRDEKLFF. CDR3 DNA sequence: TGTGCCAGCAGCTGGGGACGGGATGAAAAACTGTTTTTT. The full variable domain, completed using reference TRBV7-9 and TRBJ1-4, is DTGVSQNPRHKITKRGQNVTFRCDPISEHNRLYWYRQTLGQGPEFLTYFQNEAQLEKSRLLSDRFSAERPKGSFSTLEIQRTEQGDSAMYLCASSWGRDEKLFFGSGTQLSVL.

There are a few counts of this clonotype. The chain uses TRBV2 and TRBJ1-5; maybe TRBD1 (5 bases). The CDR3 has 14 residues. V was clipped by 0 bases and J by 4 bases, with 7 bases between them. Looked up from germline, CDR1 is SNHLY and CDR2 is FYNNEI. CDR3 protein: CASSEARGNQPQHF. The CDR3 DNA reads TGTGCCAGCAGTGAAGCGAGGGGTAATCAGCCCCAGCATTTT.

In nucleotides, the CDR3 is TGTGCCAGCAGCCATTGGGGAAATGGCTACACCTTC. This encodes CASSHWGNGYTF. The V call is TRBV4-2, the J call TRBJ1-2; no clear D gene. The CDR3 contains 12 residues. Looked up from germline, CDR1 is LGHNA and CDR2 is YNFKEQ. V lost 3 bases and J lost 6, with 8 bases in between.

This clonotype was counted a few times. This chain joins TRBV7-3 and TRBJ2-7; no clear D gene. Germline CDR1 is SGHTA and CDR2 is FQGTGA. The CDR3 contains 15 residues. V gave up 0 bases and J gave up 6 bases, with 15 bases separating them. CDR3 sequence reads: CASSLTGSPTAEQYF. For the CDR3, the DNA is TGTGCCAGCAGCTTAACGGGTAGCCCAACCGCCGAGCAGTACTTC.

This clonotype showed up just a few times. The chain carries TRBV5-1 and TRBJ1-6; no definite D call. Per the germline V gene, CDR1 is SGHRS and CDR2 is YFSETQ. Deletions cut 2 bases from V and 4 bases from J, with 7 bases between. This CDR3 has 14 residues. The CDR3 DNA sequence: TGCGCCAGCAGCTTCGACGGTTATAATTCACCCCTCCACTTT. Its protein is CASSFDGYNSPLHF.

In its sample, this clonotype was seen many times. CDR3 nucleotides: TGTGCCAGCAGCCGCGACAGGGCCGATACGCAGTATTTT. It encodes CASSRDRADTQYF. This sequence joins TRBV7-6 and TRBJ2-3; 7 bases agree with TRBD1. From germline, CDR1 is SGHVS and CDR2 FNYEAQ. This CDR3 region has 13 residues. Trimming cost V 5 bases and J 6 bases; bases outside gene matches: 5.

The CDR3 region is CASSPEGPPNTEAFF. As DNA, the CDR3 is TGCGCCAGCAGCCCCGAGGGACCGCCGAACACTGAAGCTTTCTTT. The chain couples TRBV4-1 to TRBJ1-1; TRBD1 might be the D (5 bases). Trimming removed 4 bases at V and 1 base at J, with 13 bases between. Germline assignment: CDR1 MGHRA and CDR2 YSYEKL. The CDR3 contains 15 residues.

The V and J genes are TRBV29-1 and TRBJ1-3; tentatively, D is TRBD1 (5 bases). The CDR3 is 13 amino acids. Germline V gene data show CDR1 as SQVTM and CDR2 as ANQGSEA. Trimming pared 6 bases from V and 2 bases from J, leaving 11 bases between. The CDR3 reads CSVGQGTGNTIYF. CDR3 coding DNA: TGCAGCGTCGGACAAGGGACTGGAAACACCATATATTTT. The variable domain in full, with the rest retrieved from reference TRBV29-1 and TRBJ1-3, is SAVISQKPSRDICQRGTSLTIQCQVDSQVTMMFWYRQQPGQSLTLIATANQGSEATYESGFVIDKFPISRPNLTFSTLTVSNMSPEDSSIYLCSVGQGTGNTIYFGEGSWLTVV.

The table lists this clonotype with a few counts. V is TRBV6-5 and J is TRBJ1-3; TRBD1 matches 10 bases. The CDR3 is 16 residues long. J lost 2 bases, V lost 4 bases, and 5 bases had no gene match. CDR1 and CDR2 from the germline V gene are MNHEY and SVGAGI. The CDR3 loop is CASSSRTGGTGNTIYF. DNA of the CDR3: TGTGCCAGCAGTTCCCGGACAGGGGGGACTGGAAACACCATATATTTT.

This chain uses TRBV9 with TRBJ1-1; TRBD1 agrees at 7 bases. The germline V gene has CDR1 SGDLS and CDR2 YYNGEE. Germline trimming cut 2 bases from V and 4 bases from J; bases unmatched to any gene: 8. The CDR3 covers 15 residues. The CDR3 region has the DNA TGTGCCAGCAGCGTCGGGACAGTCCTGGGCACTGAAGCTTTCTTT. Its translation: CASSVGTVLGTEAFF.

J is TRBJ1-1 and V is TRBV6-5; unclear D gene. The CDR3 runs 13 residues. Germline V gene lookup returns CDR1 MNHEY and CDR2 SVGAGI. Trimming took off 0 bases at V and 4 bases at J, with 6 bases between the two ends. CDR3 in DNA: TGTGCCAGCAGTTACTCGAGGTCCACTGAAGCTTTCTTT. Its translation is CASSYSRSTEAFF.

This clonotype has at least ten counts. The rearrangement links TRBV12-3 or TRBV12-4 to TRBJ2-7, with D perhaps matching TRBD2 (6 bases). The CDR3 spans 14 residues. The V gene lost 5 bases and the J gene lost 6 bases, with 17 bases spanning the gap. The CDR3 DNA reads as TGTGCCAGCAGTACCGGGACTTTGAAACCCGAGCAGTACTTC. The encoded protein is CASSTGTLKPEQYF.

This chain joins TRBV4-1 and TRBJ2-4; 7 nucleotides line up with TRBD1. CDR3 length: 19 residues. V dropped 2 bases and J dropped 0; count of bases not matched to a gene: 13. Germline CDR1 reads MGHRA; CDR2 reads YSYEKL. CDR3 sequence: CASSQPPLETGKAKNIQYF. CDR3 nucleotides: TGCGCCAGCAGCCAACCACCTCTTGAGACAGGGAAAGCCAAAAACATTCAGTACTTC.

V is TRBV7-9 and J is TRBJ2-1, with TRBD2 matching 7 bases. Germline V lookup: CDR1 SEHNR, CDR2 FQNEAQ (reference sequence). This CDR3 is 15 amino acids long. V was pared by 6 bases and J by 7 bases, with 12 bases of the junction left unmatched. The CDR3 loop reads CASSMREPFGNEQFF. DNA for the CDR3: TGTGCCAGCAGTATGCGGGAGCCATTTGGGAATGAGCAGTTCTTC.

This clonotype has ten or more counts. The rearrangement joins TRBV7-9 to TRBJ2-1; TRBD2 agrees at 7 bases. The CDR3 runs 16 residues. The ends lost 7 bases at V and 11 bases at J; junction bases unmatched: 20. In germline, CDR1 is SEHNR, CDR2 FQNEAQ (reference sequence). In DNA form, the CDR3 reads TGTGCCAGCACCCTCCGTAGTGGGGAGGGCGATTCTCAGCAGTTCTTC. Residues: CASTLRSGEGDSQQFF. The full variable domain, its missing parts supplied by reference TRBV7-9 and TRBJ2-1, is DTGVSQNPRHKITKRGQNVTFRCDPISEHNRLYWYRQTLGQGPEFLTYFQNEAQLEKSRLLSDRFSAERPKGSFSTLEIQRTEQGDSAMYLCASTLRSGEGDSQQFFGPGTRLTVL.

This clonotype showed up just a few times. The genes are TRBV4-1 and TRBJ1-1, with a tentative D call TRBD1 (6 bases). This CDR3 spans 13 amino acids. V lost 1 base to trimming and J lost 11 bases, with 14 bases between them. CDR1 MGHRA and CDR2 YSYEKL come from the germline V gene. CDR3 in amino acids: CASSQVHRETAFF. CDR3 nucleotide sequence: TGCGCCAGCAGCCAAGTTCACAGGGAGACTGCTTTCTTT.

This clonotype was seen a handful of times. This chain uses TRBV4-1 with TRBJ1-4; 7 bases match TRBD1. From germline, CDR1 is MGHRA and CDR2 YSYEKL. With 0 bases clipped from V and 4 bases from J, the junction kept 5 bases outside the gene matches. This CDR3 is 16 amino acids long. In nucleotides, the CDR3 is TGCGCCAGCAGCCAAGACGGGTCAGGGGGTAATGAAAAACTGTTTTTT. It is translated as CASSQDGSGGNEKLFF.

This rearrangement joins TRBV4-1 to TRBJ2-7, with D uncertain. V was cut by 5 bases and J by 1 base, with 9 bases left in between. Per germline, CDR1 MGHRA and CDR2 YSYEKL. This CDR3 has 13 amino acids. The CDR3 is CASSGTESYEQYF. As DNA, the CDR3 is TGCGCCAGCAGCGGAACAGAATCCTACGAGCAGTACTTC.

This clonotype was recorded a few times. The chain links TRBV5-1 to TRBJ1-2; D call uncertain. Per germline, CDR1 SGHRS and CDR2 YFSETQ. V gave up 4 bases and J gave up 0 bases, with 7 bases separating them. CDR3 length equals 13 residues. CDR3 in amino acids: CASSQGANYGYTF. The CDR3 nucleotides are TGCGCCAGCAGCCAAGGAGCTAACTATGGCTACACCTTC.

This clonotype was found many times. The chain couples TRBV29-1 to TRBJ1-5, with 10 bases fitting TRBD1. Germline V CDR1 and CDR2: SQVTM, ANQGSEA. CDR3 size: 14 residues. V gave up 5 bases and J gave up 3 bases; unmatched junction bases: 4. CDR3 residues: CSVKGQGNNQPQHF. The CDR3 DNA reads TGCAGCGTTAAGGGACAGGGGAACAATCAGCCCCAGCATTTT. Full variable domain (missing parts from reference TRBV29-1 and TRBJ1-5): SAVISQKPSRDICQRGTSLTIQCQVDSQVTMMFWYRQQPGQSLTLIATANQGSEATYESGFVIDKFPISRPNLTFSTLTVSNMSPEDSSIYLCSVKGQGNNQPQHFGDGTRLSIL.

This clonotype was picked up many times. The rearrangement uses TRBV6-1 and TRBJ2-3; 10 bases match TRBD1. Trimming cost V 6 bases and J 6 bases; bases outside gene matches: 6. Germline values: CDR1 MNHNS, CDR2 SASEGT. The length of the CDR3 is 14 residues. DNA for the CDR3: TGTGCCAGCAGGGGACAGGGGAGGTATGATACGCAGTATTTT. Protein sequence: CASRGQGRYDTQYF.